This TCR beta chain originates from a study of cytomegalovirus exposure and HLA in healthy donors. Study-level points and caveats: Later on, a genetic analysis was performed. It linked a missense variant in DCLRE1C with V- and J-gene trimming of TCR beta.

With 60 Vbeta and 13 Jbeta primers, the PCR was carried out. The repertoire was sequenced with immunoSEQ multiplex PCR; TCRdb's copy has only in-frame clones and lacks some. This sample has 70,000 to 95,000 clones, with approximately 80% found just once. Regarding this clone: Its cognate antigen is unknown.

This CDR3 spans 14 amino acids. Trimming left V 5 bases short and J 10 bases short, with 17 bases between. Germline assignment: CDR1 LNHNV and CDR2 YYDKDF (reference sequence). The TCR comes from a man aged 18-30 years in good health and CMV-seronegative. The chain joins TRBV15 to TRBJ1-4; D may be TRBD1 (6 bases). The specimen sequenced was PBMCs. The CDR3 sequence is CATSLGASSPKLFF. The CDR3 coding sequence is TGTGCCACCAGCTTGGGGGCCTCTTCGCCAAAACTGTTTTTT.